What follows describes a single T cell receptor (beta chain). The assay was immunoSEQ multiplex PCR, and TCRdb's table has in-frame clones only and misses some. The table lists roughly 87,000 clones, about 94% of them singletons. The sample comes from a study of technical replicates of blood from a handful of donors. The CDR3 covers 15 residues. Germline CDR1 and CDR2: SGHNT and YENEEA. V gave up 1 base and J gave up 5 bases, with 15 bases separating them. This receptor was taken from a human donor in good health. The sample consisted of T cells isolated from PBMCs. The gene calls are TRBV11-3 and TRBJ2-7; the D gene is possibly TRBD1 (6 bases). The CDR3 is CASSLGEGGSDEQYF. The DNA of the CDR3 is TGTGCCAGCAGCTTAGGCGAAGGGGGAAGCGACGAGCAGTACTTC.